This T cell receptor (beta chain) was retrieved from a study of T cell responses to AZD1222 COVID-19 vaccine. This CDR3 spans 18 amino acids. Trimming left V 2 bases short and J 1 base short, with 18 bases between. The germline V gene has CDR1 SGHRS and CDR2 YFSETQ. Sequencing was performed with immunoSEQ multiplex PCR; in TCRdb, only in-frame clones are kept and a portion is missing. The sample yields about 200,000 clones, 80% to 95% seen once. Sequencing used peripheral blood, obtained on day 0 of AZD1222 vaccination. This receptor was identified in an adult in good health. The rearrangement uses TRBV5-1 and TRBJ2-2; D not resolved. This CDR3 reads CASSLQPLRAGNTGELFF. CDR3 in DNA: TGCGCCAGCAGCTTACAGCCTTTAAGAGCCGGGAACACCGGGGAGCTGTTTTTT.